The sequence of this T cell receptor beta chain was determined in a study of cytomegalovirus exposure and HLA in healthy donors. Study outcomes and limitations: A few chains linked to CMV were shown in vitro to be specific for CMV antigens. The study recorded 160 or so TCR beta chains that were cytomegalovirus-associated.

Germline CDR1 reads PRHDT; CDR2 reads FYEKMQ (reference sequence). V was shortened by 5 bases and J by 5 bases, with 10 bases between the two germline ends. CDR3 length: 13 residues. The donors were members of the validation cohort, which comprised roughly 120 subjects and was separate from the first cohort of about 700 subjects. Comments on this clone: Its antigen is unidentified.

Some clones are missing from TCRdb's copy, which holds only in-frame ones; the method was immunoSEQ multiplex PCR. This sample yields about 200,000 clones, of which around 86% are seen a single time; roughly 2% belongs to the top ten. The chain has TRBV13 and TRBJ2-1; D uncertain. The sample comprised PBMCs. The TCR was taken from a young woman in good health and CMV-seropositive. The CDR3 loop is CASSPRRNNEQFF. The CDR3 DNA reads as TGTGCCAGCAGCCCCCGTAGAAACAATGAGCAGTTCTTC.